These T cell receptor beta chains were read from a single sample in a study of beta chain features in type 1 diabetes. Measured with immunoSEQ multiplex PCR; TCRdb has only the in-frame clones, and not every one. The sample carries roughly 180,000 clones, around 13% recorded once. Input material: central memory CD4+ T cells from blood. These receptor sequences come from a woman younger than 35 in good health. Both conserved end residues are part of each CDR3. For some rows the clone size is stated as once, few or many, or as a class when expanded; others skip it.

TRBJ2-1,TRBV5-4,16,few,CASSSTSGSVVNEQFF
TRBJ1-5,TRBV2,16,-,CASSEALRGAGQPQHF
TRBJ2-7,TRBV4-3,14,few,CASSQDGRFAEQYF
TRBJ1-2,TRBV15,15,few,CATSGTGAGDYGYTF
TRBJ2-2,TRBV19,14,-,CASIRQKDTGELFF
TRBJ1-4,TRBV14,14,few,CASSHVNGGEKLFF
TRBJ2-1,TRBV5-6,15,many,CASCLLGTSYNEQFF
TRBJ2-7,TRBV7-3,13,few,CASSLPGSYEQYF
TRBJ2-3,TRBV6-5,15,-,CASTPLGTEGDTQYF
TRBJ2-3,TRBV7-2,15,few,CASSLGRGARGTQYF
TRBJ2-7,TRBV5-5,14,-,CASSRSGLAAEQYF
TRBJ2-1,TRBV18,15,many,CASSPKPDRGNEQFF
TRBJ2-1,TRBV19,16,few,CASKREGVYSYNEQFF
TRBJ2-6,TRBV29-1,14,-,CSVEAGSGANVLTF
TRBJ1-5,TRBV2,13,few,CASGGQGNQPQHF
TRBJ2-1,TRBV2,13,few,CASSEGLAVEQFF
TRBJ2-1,TRBV29-1,14,-,CSVDGRGLYNEQFF
TRBJ2-5,TRBV11-2,16,-,CASSFPVDGSGETQYF
TRBJ1-2,TRBV19,15,few,CASTAGAGFNYGYTF
TRBJ2-2,TRBV7-7,17,-,CASSLLRPSGNTGELFF
TRBJ1-2,TRBV5-4,13,-,CASSTGTGSSYTF
TRBJ2-3,TRBV4-1,18,-,CASSQVFGGGGSTDTQYF
TRBJ1-4,TRBV4-1,14,-,CASSHLDRVEKLFF
TRBJ2-3,TRBV5-4,18,few,CASSLLGGTGGMTDTQYF
TRBJ1-5,TRBV4-2,15,few,CASSDGQLSNQPQHF
TRBJ2-5,TRBV5-5,14,few,CASSLVAGMETQYF
TRBJ1-3,TRBV30,15,few,CAWSPRKDTRNTIYF
TRBJ1-2,TRBV6-1,12,-,CASSVRVEGYTF
TRBJ2-1,TRBV30,15,many,CAWSVGLAGYNEQFF
TRBJ2-2,TRBV2,16,-,CASRASGSLVTGELFF
TRBJ1-1,TRBV4-1,14,-,CASSKTAGKAEAFF
TRBJ2-3,TRBV5-1,14,-,CASSLARGEDTQYF
TRBJ2-7,TRBV6-6,15,few,CASSSRLAGAYEQYF
TRBJ1-1,TRBV28,14,few,CASSLPRGNTEAFF
TRBJ2-5,TRBV7-7,17,-,CASSSGRTGGYQETQYF
TRBJ2-6,TRBV5-1,15,few,CASSLDGSGANVLTF
TRBJ1-4,TRBV27,11,-,CASSPGRKLFF
TRBJ1-1,TRBV9,15,few,CASSAQTGGITEAFF
TRBJ1-2,TRBV29-1,13,few,CSAVLGQNYGYTF
TRBJ2-1,TRBV15,17,few,CATSTRLAGGSYNEQFF
TRBJ2-1,TRBV7-9,15,many,CASSFGTSDYNEQFF